Detailed here is one T cell receptor beta chain. The sample comes from a study of blood T cell repertoires in COVID-19. This table comes from immunoSEQ multiplex PCR, and its TCRdb copy is limited to in-frame clones, with some not included. This table has about 96,000 clones, approximately 84% appearing once. This TCR derives from a woman in her sixties with acute or convalescent COVID-19. Specimen: peripheral blood.

CDR3 sequence reads: CASSGGQVGNEQFF. The DNA of the CDR3 is TGTGCCAGCTCAGGGGGACAGGTCGGGAATGAGCAGTTCTTC. J is TRBJ2-1 and V is TRBV18, with 8 positions matching TRBD1. The V gene end was trimmed by 5 bases and the J gene end by 7 bases; junction bases not matched to a gene: 7. The CDR3 runs 14 residues. CDR1 and CDR2 (germline): KGHSH, LQKENI.